The 8 T cell receptor beta chains below come from one sample, sequenced in a study of T cells in narcolepsy. Method: immunoSEQ multiplex PCR; TCRdb's copy keeps in-frame clones and lacks some. The table includes some 30,000 clones, roughly 87% detected once. Sequencing used CD45RA- memory CD4+ T cells from PBMCs. The receptors stem from a human donor with narcolepsy.

The rearrangement joins TRBV5-4 to TRBJ2-5; no firm D call. This CDR3 is built from 12 residues. V was pared by 3 bases and J by 2 bases, with 5 bases between. Germline V gene lookup returns CDR1 SGHNT and CDR2 YYREEE (reference sequence). CDR3 nucleotides: TGTGCCAGCAGCTCCCCGCAAGAGACCCAGTACTTC. Translated, it gives CASSSPQETQYF.

This chain joins TRBV5-1 and TRBJ1-1, with D hard to call. The CDR3 has 13 amino acids. Trimming removed 0 bases at V and 0 bases at J, with 3 bases between. Germline values: CDR1 SGHRS, CDR2 YFSETQ. For the CDR3, the DNA is TGCGCCAGCAGCTTGGGGATGAACACTGAAGCTTTCTTT. Encoded protein: CASSLGMNTEAFF.

This clone has just one count. This chain uses TRBV4-3 with TRBJ1-6, with 7 bases fitting TRBD1. V shed 2 bases, J shed 7 bases, and the junction held 5 bases outside the gene matches. Germline CDR1 reads LGHNA; CDR2 reads YSLEER. The CDR3 spans 15 residues. The CDR3 bases are TGCGCCAGCAGCCAATACCGGGACAGAAATTCACCCCTCCACTTT. The encoded protein is CASSQYRDRNSPLHF.

The chain carries TRBV6-5 and TRBJ1-2; TRBD1 agrees at 7 bases. The ends lost 5 bases at V and 0 bases at J; junction bases unmatched: 3. The germline V gene has CDR1 MNHEY and CDR2 SVGAGI. This CDR3 region has 14 residues. The CDR3 region has the DNA TGTGCCAGCAGTAGGGACAGCCCTAACTATGGCTACACCTTC. It codes for CASSRDSPNYGYTF.

This clone was seen more than once but under ten times. The genes are TRBV27 and TRBJ2-1, with D uncertain. The V and J ends lost 2 bases and 5 bases respectively, with 10 bases between them. Germline CDR1 MNHEY, CDR2 SMNVEV (reference sequence). This CDR3 is 14 amino acids long. This CDR3 is CASSLQARNNEQFF. The CDR3 nucleotides read TGTGCCAGCAGTTTACAGGCCAGGAACAATGAGCAGTTCTTC.

This clone was counted a few times. The V call is TRBV5-1, the J call TRBJ2-5, with D possibly being TRBD1 or TRBD2 (6 bases each). The CDR3 consists of 14 residues. CDR1 is SGHRS and CDR2 is YFSETQ in the germline V gene. Trimming left V 4 bases short and J 1 base short, with 11 bases between. CDR3 bases: TGCGCCAGCAGCCTACAGGGACTCCAAGAGACCCAGTACTTC. Translation: CASSLQGLQETQYF.

This chain uses TRBV29-1 with TRBJ2-1; D is uncertain. In germline, CDR1 is SQVTM, CDR2 ANQGSEA. Trimming pared 4 bases from V and 7 bases from J, leaving 17 bases between. CDR3 length equals 14 residues. Here the CDR3 reads CSVVSSMSVNEQFF. The CDR3 DNA reads as TGCAGCGTTGTCAGTAGTATGAGCGTGAATGAGCAGTTCTTC.

The chain has TRBV5-1 and TRBJ2-3; a weak D match, TRBD2 (6 bases). Germline-derived CDR1 and CDR2 are SGHRS and YFSETQ. V gave up 0 bases and J gave up 1 base, with 12 bases separating them. This CDR3 comprises 16 residues. This CDR3 reads CASSLVGGEGTDTQYF. The CDR3 DNA is TGCGCCAGCAGCTTGGTCGGGGGAGAGGGCACAGATACGCAGTATTTT.